The 20 T cell receptor beta chains listed next were all sequenced from one sample in a study of blood T cell repertoires in COVID-19. Data came from immunoSEQ multiplex PCR; TCRdb stores just in-frame clones and leaves some out. The profile shows hundreds of thousands of clones, approximately 90% of them singletons. The specimen was peripheral blood. The receptor source for this set is a man between 40 and 49 years old with acute or convalescent COVID-19.

This rearrangement joins TRBV11-2 to TRBJ1-1; TRBD1 is a possible D gene (5 bases). Germline V gene lookup returns CDR1 SGHAT and CDR2 FQNNGV. This CDR3 spans 19 amino acids. V lost 1 base to trimming and J lost 6 bases, with 27 bases between them. CDR3 sequence: CASSLVQDAGWGRKAEAFF. The DNA of the CDR3 is TGTGCCAGCAGCTTAGTACAGGACGCTGGTTGGGGGAGGAAGGCTGAAGCTTTCTTT.

This clone was found a few times. CDR3 loop: CASSLEPGGLDEQFF. In DNA, the CDR3 is TGCGCCAGCAGCTTGGAACCGGGGGGGCTGGATGAGCAGTTCTTC. This chain links TRBV5-1 with TRBJ2-1; the match to TRBD2 covers 8 bases. The CDR3 spans 15 residues. Germline V CDR1 and CDR2: SGHRS, YFSETQ. The V and J ends lost 0 bases and 8 bases, in that order; junction bases with no gene match: 7.

In nucleotides, the CDR3 is TGTGCCATCAGCGGGAACACTGAAGCTTTCTTT. Amino acids: CAISGNTEAFF. The chain combines TRBV10-3 with TRBJ1-1; D gene ambiguous. The CDR3 runs to 11 residues. The V and J ends lost 6 bases and 1 base respectively, with 3 bases between them. The germline V gene encodes CDR1 ENHRY and CDR2 SYGVKD.

V is TRBV27 and J is TRBJ2-7, with 10 bases lining up with TRBD1. The trim removed 5 bases at V and 2 bases at J, leaving 6 bases unmatched. The CDR3 totals 15 residues. Germline-derived CDR1 and CDR2 are MNHEY and SMNVEV (reference sequence). CDR3 in amino acids: CASSPGQGGTYEQYF. CDR3 bases: TGTGCCAGCAGTCCCGGACAGGGGGGTACCTACGAGCAGTACTTC.

The chain recombines TRBV6-5 with TRBJ1-5; tentative D call: TRBD1 (5 bases). With 8 bases removed from V and 0 bases from J, the gap between germline ends came to 14 bases. The CDR3 is 15 amino acids. CDR1 is MNHEY and CDR2 is SVGAGI in the germline V gene. The CDR3 DNA reads as TGTGCCAGCCAGCTTCAGGGAACTAGCAATCAGCCCCAGCATTTT. It specifies CASQLQGTSNQPQHF.

In its sample, this clone was seen a few times. The rearrangement uses TRBV19 and TRBJ1-5, with TRBD1 matching over 8 bases. Germline CDR1 reads LNHDA; CDR2 reads SQIVND (reference sequence). The CDR3 sequence is 17 residues long. Trimming removed 6 bases from V and 0 bases from J; junction bases left unmatched: 10. CDR3 protein: CASSQRTGQNSNQPQHF. The CDR3 DNA reads TGTGCCAGTAGCCAGAGGACAGGGCAAAATAGCAATCAGCCCCAGCATTTT.

The CDR3 sequence: CASSEVPSGAFF. CDR3 nucleotide sequence: TGTGCCAGCAGTGAGGTCCCCTCAGGGGCTTTCTTT. The chain links TRBV6-1 to TRBJ1-1; D may be TRBD1 (5 bases). Germline CDR1 is MNHNS and CDR2 is SASEGT. The CDR3 has 12 amino acids. The ends were cut back, 3 bases at V and 11 bases at J, with 13 bases in the middle.

This rearrangement joins TRBV27 to TRBJ1-4; no clear D. Germline assignment: CDR1 MNHEY and CDR2 SMNVEV (reference sequence). This CDR3 has 13 amino acids. Trimming pared 6 bases from V and 5 bases from J, leaving 10 bases between. DNA of the CDR3: TGTGCCAGCAGAGAAGACTCCAATGAAAAACTGTTTTTT. It is translated as CASREDSNEKLFF.

The chain is built from TRBV5-1 and TRBJ1-3, with TRBD1 identical over 7 bases. V was pared by 2 bases and J by 2 bases, with 1 base of the junction left unmatched. In germline, CDR1 is SGHRS, CDR2 YFSETQ. The CDR3 has 14 residues. The CDR3 loop reads CASSFQGAGNTIYF. In DNA, the CDR3 is TGCGCCAGCAGCTTTCAGGGGGCTGGAAACACCATATATTTT. The whole variable domain, filled in from reference TRBV5-1 and TRBJ1-3, reads KAGVTQTPRYLIKTRGQQVTLSCSPISGHRSVSWYQQTPGQGLQFLFEYFSETQRNKGNFPGRFSGRQFSNSRSEMNVSTLELGDSALYLCASSFQGAGNTIYFGEGSWLTVV.

The rearrangement links TRBV19 to TRBJ1-1, with 9 bases matching TRBD1. The junction had 10 bases not matched to a gene; V was cut back by 6 bases and J by 5 bases. Germline V lookup: CDR1 LNHDA, CDR2 SQIVND (reference sequence). The CDR3 is 15 amino acids. Written as DNA, the CDR3 is TGTGCCAGTAGCCGATTGGGACAGGGAATAACTGAAGCTTTCTTT. It codes for CASSRLGQGITEAFF.

V and J are TRBV7-2 and TRBJ2-1; D gene uncertain. The CDR3 sequence is 13 residues long. Trimming left V 4 bases short and J 10 bases short, with 14 bases between. Per germline, CDR1 SGHTA and CDR2 FQGNSA. This CDR3 is CASSSPIVAEQFF. Written as DNA, the CDR3 is TGTGCCAGCAGCTCCCCAATAGTAGCAGAGCAGTTCTTC.

This clone was observed once. The chain employs TRBV3-1 (or the pseudogene TRBV3-2) and TRBJ2-7, with D perhaps TRBD1 (5 bases). V was shortened by 6 bases and J by 7 bases, with 16 bases between the two germline ends. Germline values: CDR1 LGHDT, CDR2 YNNKEL (reference sequence). CDR3 size: 13 residues. CDR3 sequence (DNA): TGTGCCAGCAGTCCGAGTCTAAGACAGGAGCAGTACTTC. Translated, it gives CASSPSLRQEQYF.

The rearrangement joins TRBV7-9 to TRBJ2-7; weak D call: TRBD1 (6 bases). Deletions cut 1 base from V and 0 bases from J, with 22 bases between. Germline CDR1 SEHNR, CDR2 FQNEAQ (reference sequence). The CDR3 loop spans 19 amino acids. The CDR3 nucleotides are TGTGCCAGCAGCTTAGTTGTGGGGGCCGCCCTAACAAGCTCCTACGAGCAGTACTTC. Its translation: CASSLVVGAALTSSYEQYF.

This clone was counted once. The chain carries TRBV10-3 and TRBJ1-1, with 8 bases that match TRBD1. There are 14 residues in the CDR3. Germline-derived CDR1 and CDR2 are ENHRY and SYGVKD. The DNA for the CDR3 is TGTGCGGTTCGACAGGGGAACTTGAACACTGAAGCTTTCTTT. Translated: CAVRQGNLNTEAFF.

The chain has TRBV5-1 and TRBJ1-1; no definite D call. Trimming shortened V by 0 bases and J by 0 bases, and 9 bases separated the two germline ends. Germline CDR1 is SGHRS and CDR2 is YFSETQ. CDR3 length: 15 residues. The CDR3 sequence is CASSLGASMNTEAFF. The DNA of the CDR3 is TGCGCCAGCAGCTTGGGCGCATCTATGAACACTGAAGCTTTCTTT.

This clone was picked up a small number of times. The V gene is TRBV6-2 or TRBV6-3, the J gene TRBJ1-2; no clear D gene. This CDR3 has 15 residues. Germline lookup yields CDR1 MNHEY and CDR2 SVGEGT. V gave up 2 bases and J gave up 4 bases, with 14 bases separating them. The DNA of the CDR3 is TGTGCCAGCAGTTACGAAGGACTCTTGATCTATGGCTACACCTTC. This encodes CASSYEGLLIYGYTF.

V is TRBV6-5 and J is TRBJ1-2; D unclear. The V end was cut by 0 bases, the J end by 6 bases, with 17 bases between. This CDR3 contains 16 residues. From germline, CDR1 is MNHEY and CDR2 SVGAGI. The CDR3 here is CASSYSSRVGANGYTF. The CDR3 DNA is TGTGCCAGCAGTTACTCGTCGAGGGTGGGTGCAAATGGCTACACCTTC.

This chain uses TRBV7-6 with TRBJ2-1; TRBD2 agrees at 10 bases. V trimming: 3 bases; J trimming: 9 bases; junction bases outside the gene matches: 11. CDR1 is SGHVS and CDR2 is FNYEAQ in the germline V gene. CDR3 length: 16 amino acids. This chain's CDR3 is CASSLELAGVFGEQFF. The CDR3 coding sequence is TGTGCCAGCAGCTTGGAGCTAGCGGGGGTCTTTGGTGAGCAGTTCTTC.

The chain uses TRBV5-1 and TRBJ1-2; 9 bases align to TRBD1. The CDR3 extends over 13 amino acids. The J segment lost 6 bases and the V segment lost 4 bases, leaving 4 bases of the junction unmatched. CDR1 is SGHRS, CDR2 YFSETQ, per germline. The CDR3 DNA follows: TGCGCCAGCAGCCTAACAGGGGGCGATGGCTACACCTTC. Amino acids: CASSLTGGDGYTF.

This sequence joins TRBV9 and TRBJ1-2; possible D gene TRBD1, 5 bases. This CDR3 has 13 amino acids. With 3 bases removed from V and 4 bases from J, the gap between germline ends came to 10 bases. CDR1 and CDR2 (germline): SGDLS, YYNGEE. CDR3 sequence reads: CASSAPGLYGYTF. In DNA form, the CDR3 reads TGTGCCAGCAGCGCCCCAGGGCTCTATGGCTACACCTTC.